The entry below gives a single T cell receptor (beta chain) sequence along with its context. The sample originates from a study of blood T cell repertoires in COVID-19. At the level of the study: Collection of acute and convalescent COVID-19 samples took place in the United States, Italy and Spain.

Two consecutive negative NP/OP PCR tests, clearance, or resolved symptoms defined Cohort 3 recovery. From germline, CDR1 is GTSNPN and CDR2 SVGIG (reference sequence). The CDR3 sequence is 15 residues long. The V gene lost 4 bases and the J gene lost 3 bases, with 13 bases spanning the gap. Repertoires were generated with immunoSEQ multiplex PCR, while TCRdb's copy carries only in-frame clones and drops some. The sample lists 250,000 to 400,000 clones, around 87% occurring once. The sequence derives from a woman in her twenties or thirties who had recovered from COVID-19. Sequenced input: PBMCs or T cells enriched from blood (not recorded which). J is TRBJ1-6 and V is TRBV30, with a possible D match to TRBD1 (5 bases). This chain's CDR3 is CAWNQGSHYNSPLHF. Here the CDR3 DNA reads TGTGCCTGGAATCAGGGTTCCCACTATAATTCACCCCTCCACTTT.